This T cell receptor (beta chain) was captured in a study of blood T cells in healthy people across ages. Then a second PCR, running about 6 to 12 cycles, was carried out with a sample-barcoded 5' primer and a J-beta primer mix. TCRdb reprocessed the 5' RACE reads via MiXCR and lists one record per CDR3 protein. The data hold 650,000 to 950,000 distinct CDR3 sequences, with around two fifths observed a single time. V lost 7 bases and J lost 5; bases outside the gene matches: 5. CDR1 is SQVTM and CDR2 is ANQGSEA in the germline V gene. The CDR3 consists of 12 residues. The chain couples TRBV29-1 to TRBJ1-2; 9 positions match TRBD1. The receptor was isolated from a man in his fifties or sixties in good health. Sequencing used blood. The CDR3 loop reads CSADGTGYGYTF. CDR3 DNA sequence: TGCAGCGCGGACGGGACAGGGTATGGCTACACCTTC. Variable domain in full (rest from reference TRBV29-1 and TRBJ1-2): SAVISQKPSRDICQRGTSLTIQCQVDSQVTMMFWYRQQPGQSLTLIATANQGSEATYESGFVIDKFPISRPNLTFSTLTVSNMSPEDSSIYLCSADGTGYGYTFGSGTRLTVV.